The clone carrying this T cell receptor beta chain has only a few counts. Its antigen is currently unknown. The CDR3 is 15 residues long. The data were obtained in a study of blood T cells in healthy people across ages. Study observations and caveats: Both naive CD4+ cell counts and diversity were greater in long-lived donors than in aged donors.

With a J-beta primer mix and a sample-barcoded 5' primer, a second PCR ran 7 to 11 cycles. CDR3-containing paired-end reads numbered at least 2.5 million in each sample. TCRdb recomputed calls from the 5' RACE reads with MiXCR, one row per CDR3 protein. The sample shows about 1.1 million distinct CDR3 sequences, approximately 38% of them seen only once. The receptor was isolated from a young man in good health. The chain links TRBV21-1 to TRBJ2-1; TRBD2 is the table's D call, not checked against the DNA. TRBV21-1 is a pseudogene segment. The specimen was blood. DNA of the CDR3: TGTGCCAGCAGCGCCGGGACTAACGCCTACAATGAGCAGTTCTTC. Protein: CASSAGTNAYNEQFF.